Below, 28 T cell receptor beta chains from the same sample are listed, as sequenced in a study of blood T cell repertoires in COVID-19 (dated by TCRdb to 2020 to 2022). The library was produced with the immunoSEQ multiplex PCR assay. This is the immuneACCESS table as TCRdb keeps it, with only in-frame sequences that have V and J called. A part of the clones is gone; compared with another copy, unresolved V genes explain less than half, and the rest is unexplained. Recorded for this sample are fewer than 200,000 clones; under 85% of them occurred a single time. Roughly 1.2% of the sample goes to the ten largest clones. Specimen: peripheral blood. The receptors were gathered from a man between 60 and 75 years old who had recovered from COVID-19.

This clone was seen a few times. The chain carries TRBV5-1 and TRBJ2-1; TRBD2 agrees at 15 bases. Looked up from germline, CDR1 is SGHRS and CDR2 is YFSETQ. CDR3 length: 15 amino acids. V trimming: 4 bases; J trimming: 9 bases; junction bases outside the gene matches: 5. For the CDR3, the DNA is TGCGCCAGCAGCGGGACTAGCGGGGGGCAGGGTGAGCAGTTCTTC. Translating gives CASSGTSGGQGEQFF. Together with reference TRBV5-1 and TRBJ2-1, the CDR3 gives the full variable domain: KAGVTQTPRYLIKTRGQQVTLSCSPISGHRSVSWYQQTPGQGLQFLFEYFSETQRNKGNFPGRFSGRQFSNSRSEMNVSTLELGDSALYLCASSGTSGGQGEQFFGPGTRLTVL.

This chain joins TRBV6-1 and TRBJ1-2, with 7 bases matching TRBD1. The CDR3 is 14 amino acids. V shed 1 base and J 2 bases; nucleotides not matched to a gene: 1. Germline loops: CDR1 MNHNS, CDR2 SASEGT. CDR3 amino acids: CASSEGTGNYGYTF. CDR3 DNA sequence: TGTGCCAGCAGTGAAGGGACAGGCAACTATGGCTACACCTTC.

This clone was counted at least ten times. The chain recombines TRBV2 with TRBJ1-5, with D perhaps matching TRBD1 (5 bases). V gave up 2 bases and J gave up 1 base, with 9 bases separating them. The CDR3 extends over 15 amino acids. CDR1 and CDR2 (germline): SNHLY, FYNNEI. The CDR3 bases are TGTGCCAGCAGTGAACAGGGAAGCAGCAATCAGCCCCAGCATTTT. Amino acids: CASSEQGSSNQPQHF.

The chain joins TRBV3-1 (or the pseudogene TRBV3-2) to TRBJ2-3; no clear D gene. Germline assignment: CDR1 LGHDT and CDR2 YNNKEL (reference sequence). The V end lost 1 base, the J end lost 8 bases, and 7 bases lay between the germline ends. The CDR3 covers 12 residues. This CDR3 reads CASSQAEVTQYF. The CDR3 DNA follows: TGTGCCAGCAGCCAAGCAGAGGTTACGCAGTATTTT.

This chain connects TRBV15 to TRBJ1-2, with D uncertain. Trimming removed 0 bases from V and 0 bases from J, with 11 bases in between. CDR1 and CDR2 (germline): LNHNV, YYDKDF (reference sequence). The CDR3 loop spans 16 amino acids. This CDR3 reads CATSRDVLRTNYGYTF. The DNA of the CDR3 is TGTGCCACCAGCAGAGACGTATTGCGAACTAACTATGGCTACACCTTC.

The chain is built from TRBV14 and TRBJ2-7; D might be TRBD1 (6 bases). The CDR3 has 13 amino acids. In germline, CDR1 is SGHDN, CDR2 FVKESK. Between the trimmed V and J ends, which lost 4 bases and 6 bases, there was a span of 13 bases. CDR3 region: CASSRQESPEQYF. The CDR3 nucleotides read TGTGCCAGCAGCCGACAGGAGTCTCCCGAGCAGTACTTC.

The chain couples TRBV7-3 to TRBJ1-2, with a weak D call TRBD1 (5 bases). The length of the CDR3 is 15 residues. The V gene's germline CDR1 is SGHTA and CDR2 FQGTGA. With 6 bases removed from V and 1 base from J, the gap between germline ends came to 15 bases. In DNA form, the CDR3 reads TGTGCCAGCAGTCCTGGGGGGGTCCTTAACTATGGCTACACCTTC. Protein sequence: CASSPGGVLNYGYTF. Full variable domain (rest looked up from reference TRBV7-3 and TRBJ1-2): GAGVSQTPSNKVTEKGKYVELRCDPISGHTALYWYRQSLGQGPEFLIYFQGTGAADDSGLPNDRFFAVRPEGSVSTLKIQRTERGDSAVYLCASSPGGVLNYGYTFGSGTRLTVV.

The J gene is TRBJ2-2, the V gene TRBV19, with 10 bases identical to TRBD1. This CDR3 contains 18 residues. V was pared by 5 bases and J by 6 bases, with 15 bases of the junction left unmatched. Per the germline V gene, CDR1 is LNHDA and CDR2 is SQIVND (reference sequence). In DNA, the CDR3 is TGTGCCAGTAGTTTCTCTATCCCGACAGGGGGCTCGTCCGGGGAGCTGTTTTTT. It codes for CASSFSIPTGGSSGELFF.

V is TRBV7-8 and J is TRBJ2-7; a weak D match, TRBD1 (6 bases). CDR3 length equals 15 residues. V was clipped by 0 bases and J by 4 bases, with 13 bases between them. Per germline, CDR1 SGHVS and CDR2 FQNEAQ. CDR3 in amino acids: CASSLAQGLLYEQYF. The CDR3 DNA follows: TGTGCCAGCAGCTTAGCCCAGGGGTTATTATACGAGCAGTACTTC.

The chain uses TRBV30 and TRBJ2-6, with D possibly matching TRBD1 (6 bases). Germline CDR1 and CDR2: GTSNPN and SVGIG (reference sequence). This CDR3 region has 13 residues. V lost 5 bases and J 2 bases, leaving 7 bases between the germline ends. In DNA form, the CDR3 reads TGTGCCTGGGCAGGGGCTGGGGCCAACGTCCTGACTTTC. This translates into CAWAGAGANVLTF.

The J gene is TRBJ2-1, the V gene TRBV29-1; the match to TRBD2 covers 14 bases. In germline, CDR1 is SQVTM, CDR2 ANQGSEA. There are 17 residues in the CDR3. J gave up 2 bases and V 6 bases, and 9 bases lay outside the gene matches. CDR3 protein: CSVSGLAGVHAYNEQFF. The CDR3 DNA reads TGCAGCGTCTCGGGACTAGCGGGGGTCCACGCCTACAATGAGCAGTTCTTC.

The rearrangement uses TRBV6-2 or TRBV6-3 and TRBJ1-1; maybe TRBD1 (6 bases). Trimming cost V 1 base and J 4 bases, with 10 bases left between them. The CDR3 is 14 amino acids. Germline lookup yields CDR1 MNHEY and CDR2 SVGEGT. Here the CDR3 DNA reads TGTGCCAGCAGTTACTTCACAGGGAGCACTGAAGCTTTCTTT. Translated: CASSYFTGSTEAFF.

V is TRBV4-1 and J is TRBJ2-3; TRBD2 aligns across 8 bases. The trim removed 0 bases at V and 6 bases at J, leaving 2 bases unmatched. There are 14 residues in the CDR3. Germline CDR1 is MGHRA and CDR2 is YSYEKL. As DNA, the CDR3 is TGCGCCAGCAGCCAAGAAGGCGGGGGGGATACGCAGTATTTT. It encodes CASSQEGGGDTQYF.

The gene calls are TRBV4-3 and TRBJ1-2, with 8 bases matching TRBD1. Trimming at V came to 4 bases and at J to 3 bases, leaving 13 bases not matched to a gene. Germline values: CDR1 LGHNA, CDR2 YSLEER. The CDR3 totals 17 residues. CDR3 in amino acids: CASSRSRTGMGYYGYTF. CDR3 bases: TGCGCCAGCAGCCGATCGAGGACAGGGATGGGCTACTATGGCTACACCTTC.

This clone was observed once. The CDR3 DNA sequence: TGTGCCAGCAGCCAAGGAATAGCCCGGCATGAGCAGTTCTTC. It yields the protein CASSQGIARHEQFF. The V gene is TRBV3-1 (or the pseudogene TRBV3-2), the J gene TRBJ2-1; D is uncertain. CDR1 is LGHDT, CDR2 YNNKEL, per germline (reference sequence). V gave up 1 base and J gave up 8 bases, with 12 bases separating them. This CDR3 comprises 14 residues.

This clone was detected only a few times. The V gene is TRBV7-3, the J gene TRBJ2-5; D gene ambiguous. V gave up 1 base and J gave up 2 bases, with 5 bases separating them. The CDR3 spans 13 residues. In germline, CDR1 is SGHTA, CDR2 FQGTGA. The CDR3 bases are TGTGCCAGCAGCTTAAGAGTTCAAGAGACCCAGTACTTC. Translating gives CASSLRVQETQYF.

The chain uses TRBV19 and TRBJ1-1; 8 positions match TRBD1. V lost 6 bases and J lost 4; bases outside the gene matches: 10. CDR3 size: 15 residues. Germline V gene sequence: CDR1 LNHDA, CDR2 SQIVND (reference sequence). CDR3: CASRTGEYLTTEAFF. CDR3 bases: TGTGCCAGTAGGACAGGGGAGTATCTGACCACTGAAGCTTTCTTT.

The rearrangement joins TRBV9 to TRBJ2-1; perhaps TRBD2 as D (6 bases). CDR3 size: 16 residues. Trimming cost V 0 bases and J 5 bases, with 15 bases left between them. Looked up from germline, CDR1 is SGDLS and CDR2 is YYNGEE. This CDR3 reads CASSVDPRLGNNEQFF. In DNA form, the CDR3 reads TGTGCCAGCAGCGTAGACCCCCGACTAGGTAACAATGAGCAGTTCTTC.

V gene TRBV23-1 combines with J gene TRBJ2-2; D uncertain. TRBV23-1 belongs to the ORF category, with a function that is uncertain. Trimming stripped 6 bases from V and 0 bases from J, with 8 bases between. This CDR3 has 14 residues. The DNA for the CDR3 is TGCGCCAGCAGACGAGCTCCGAACACCGGGGAGCTGTTTTTT. This sequence encodes CASRRAPNTGELFF.

The V gene is TRBV5-1, the J gene TRBJ1-1, with 7 bases aligning to TRBD1. The CDR3 contains 13 residues. Trimming at V came to 2 bases and at J to 8 bases, leaving 6 bases not matched to a gene. In germline, CDR1 is SGHRS, CDR2 YFSETQ. The DNA for the CDR3 is TGCGCCAGCAGCTTTCGGGACAGAGGGGAAGCTTTCTTT. This codes for CASSFRDRGEAFF.

The rearrangement uses TRBV10-3 and TRBJ2-2; D remains ambiguous. Deletions cut 8 bases from V and 0 bases from J, with 7 bases between. CDR1 and CDR2 from the germline V gene are ENHRY and SYGVKD. CDR3 length: 13 amino acids. The CDR3 sequence: CAISQSNTGELFF. The CDR3 DNA follows: TGTGCCATCTCCCAGTCGAACACCGGGGAGCTGTTTTTT.

The chain is built from TRBV19 and TRBJ2-7; 11 positions match TRBD2. Germline CDR1 reads LNHDA; CDR2 reads SQIVND (reference sequence). V shed 5 bases, J shed 6 bases, and the junction held 9 bases outside the gene matches. The CDR3 extends over 15 amino acids. CDR3 region: CASSRPELAGGEQYF. As DNA, the CDR3 is TGTGCCAGTAGTCGCCCGGAGCTAGCGGGGGGCGAGCAGTACTTC.

This chain links TRBV6-5 with TRBJ2-3; 9 bases align to TRBD2. There are 12 residues in the CDR3. Germline CDR1 is MNHEY and CDR2 is SVGAGI. The CDR3 sequence is CATAGGGDTQYF. CDR3 coding DNA: TGTGCTACGGCGGGGGGGGGAGATACGCAGTATTTT.

The chain employs TRBV3-1 (or the pseudogene TRBV3-2) and TRBJ1-3; TRBD1 aligns across 7 bases. Germline V gene data show CDR1 as LGHDT and CDR2 as YNNKEL (reference sequence). The CDR3 has 15 residues. Losses at the gene ends were 4 bases for V and 3 bases for J; bases not matched to a gene: 6. CDR3 loop: CASSPWTGNGNTIYF. CDR3 coding DNA: TGTGCCAGCAGCCCGTGGACAGGTAATGGAAACACCATATATTTT.

The chain links TRBV11-2 to TRBJ1-2; 9 nucleotides align to TRBD1. Germline V gene sequence: CDR1 SGHAT, CDR2 FQNNGV. V was clipped by 4 bases and J by 5 bases; unmatched bases: 14. The CDR3 is 17 residues long. The CDR3: CASSSARDRESGYGYTF. The CDR3 nucleotides are TGTGCCAGCAGCTCAGCCCGGGACAGGGAATCGGGATATGGCTACACCTTC.

The chain recombines TRBV5-1 with TRBJ1-1; the D gene is possibly TRBD1 (6 bases). The CDR3 is 16 residues long. Germline-derived CDR1 and CDR2 are SGHRS and YFSETQ. Trimming pared 2 bases from V and 4 bases from J, leaving 18 bases between. The CDR3 sequence: CASSFQGTIVITEAFF. DNA of the CDR3: TGCGCCAGCAGCTTTCAGGGGACAATAGTTATCACTGAAGCTTTCTTT.

The chain recombines TRBV19 with TRBJ1-1; TRBD1 matches at 9 bases. The germline CDR1 and CDR2 sequences are LNHDA and SQIVND (reference sequence). Trimming at V came to 3 bases and at J to 1 base, leaving 6 bases not matched to a gene. The CDR3 covers 16 residues. The CDR3 protein is CASSIGTGYGNTEAFF. CDR3 sequence (DNA): TGTGCCAGTAGTATCGGGACAGGGTACGGGAACACTGAAGCTTTCTTT.

The chain couples TRBV19 to TRBJ1-1; 8 bases are a match to TRBD1. With 4 bases clipped from V and 5 bases from J, the junction kept 9 bases outside the gene matches. The germline gives CDR1 LNHDA, CDR2 SQIVND (reference sequence). This CDR3 is 15 amino acids long. As DNA, the CDR3 is TGTGCCAGTAGTACCCGGGACAGGTTAATGACTGAAGCTTTCTTT. This translates into CASSTRDRLMTEAFF.